One sample yielded the 21 T cell receptor beta chains listed below, sequenced in a study of T cell responses to AZD1222 COVID-19 vaccine (dated by TCRdb to the early 2020s). The time point label for this specimen denotes: baseline before first vaccination. Explained via the paper, the treatment or condition label denotes: meningococcal conjugate vaccine given as trial control. Library method: the immunoSEQ multiplex PCR assay. Drawn from immuneACCESS, this table holds only the in-frame rearrangements with V and J called that TCRdb kept. Clones are partly lost; checked studies trace under half to an unresolved V gene and leave the rest unexplained. Across this sample there are roughly 130,000 clones, with approximately 85% seen only once. Over 15% of the sample rests with the top ten. The specimen comprised peripheral blood, sampled on day 0 of MenACWY control vaccination. The receptors stem from an adult in good health.

J is TRBJ2-1 and V is TRBV7-9; D is perhaps TRBD2 (6 bases). The CDR3 contains 15 residues. Germline V gives CDR1 SEHNR, CDR2 FQNEAQ (reference sequence). V was trimmed by 1 base and J by 4 bases, leaving 11 bases between them. The CDR3 sequence: CASSLGRAGYNEQFF. The CDR3, as DNA: TGTGCCAGCAGCTTAGGGAGGGCCGGTTACAATGAGCAGTTCTTC.

V usage is TRBV11-2 and J usage is TRBJ1-1, with 7 bases matching TRBD1. Losses at the gene ends were 3 bases for V and 10 bases for J; bases not matched to a gene: 11. The germline V gene has CDR1 SGHAT and CDR2 FQNNGV. The CDR3 has 14 residues. CDR3 bases: TGTGCCAGCAGCTTCAGGGGGAAGGGTAAGCCAGCTTTCTTT. It translates to CASSFRGKGKPAFF.

CDR3: CASSPTSVGYTF. Here the CDR3 DNA reads TGTGCCAGCAGCCCAACTAGTGTTGGCTACACCTTC. V usage is TRBV9 and J usage is TRBJ1-2; no reliable D call. V lost 4 bases, J lost 7 bases, and 11 bases lay in between. In germline, CDR1 is SGDLS, CDR2 YYNGEE. This CDR3 comprises 12 residues.

This chain connects TRBV29-1 to TRBJ2-7; no definite D call. The germline gives CDR1 SQVTM, CDR2 ANQGSEA. CDR3 length equals 13 residues. The germline V and J ends were trimmed by 4 bases and 2 bases, with 12 bases remaining between them. The DNA for the CDR3 is TGCAGCGTTGCTCTCCGAAGGGCCTACGAGCAGTACTTC. Its protein is CSVALRRAYEQYF.

This chain joins TRBV6-5 and TRBJ2-6; D is unresolved. The CDR3 is 14 residues long. V lost 2 bases and J lost 4, with 6 bases in between. Germline CDR1 reads MNHEY; CDR2 reads SVGAGI. In DNA, the CDR3 is TGTGCCAGCAGTTACCTGTCCGGGGCCAACGTCCTGACTTTC. It is translated as CASSYLSGANVLTF.

The V and J genes are TRBV5-1 and TRBJ1-2; no definite D call. The CDR3 covers 16 residues. The V and J ends lost 0 bases and 0 bases respectively, with 12 bases between them. Germline V gene data show CDR1 as SGHRS and CDR2 as YFSETQ. In DNA, the CDR3 is TGCGCCAGCAGCTTGGCCCAGGCAGGCTCTAACTATGGCTACACCTTC. This codes for CASSLAQAGSNYGYTF.

The chain combines TRBV11-2 with TRBJ2-7; D is perhaps TRBD1 or TRBD2 (5 bases each). The CDR3 is 12 amino acids. V lost 4 bases and J lost 2, with 6 bases in between. The V gene's germline CDR1 is SGHAT and CDR2 FQNNGV. The CDR3 loop is CASSWGPYEQYF. CDR3 coding DNA: TGTGCCAGCAGCTGGGGACCCTACGAGCAGTACTTC.

This clone was recorded once. The chain carries TRBV6-5 and TRBJ2-1, with no clear D. The CDR3 extends over 14 amino acids. The ends were cut back, 6 bases at V and 0 bases at J, with 9 bases in the middle. From germline, CDR1 is MNHEY and CDR2 SVGAGI. CDR3 sequence reads: CASRPGRSYNEQFF. As DNA, the CDR3 is TGTGCCAGCAGACCCGGACGCTCCTACAATGAGCAGTTCTTC.

This chain connects TRBV11-2 to TRBJ2-7, with D tentatively TRBD1 (5 bases). V lost 3 bases and J lost 5, with 11 bases in between. This CDR3 is built from 13 residues. The germline V gene has CDR1 SGHAT and CDR2 FQNNGV. The CDR3 bases are TGTGCCAGCAGCTTGGGGCAACTCAACGAGCAGTACTTC. This sequence encodes CASSLGQLNEQYF.

This chain joins TRBV5-4 and TRBJ1-2; 7 bases agree with TRBD1. CDR1 SGHNT and CDR2 YYREEE come from the germline V gene (reference sequence). CDR3 length: 15 residues. V gave up 7 bases and J gave up 8 bases; unmatched junction bases: 17. The CDR3 DNA sequence: TGTGCCAGCCTCATATTGACAGGGCCTACAAACGGCTACACCTTC. Translation: CASLILTGPTNGYTF.

This sequence joins TRBV5-1 and TRBJ2-3, with 10 nucleotides matching TRBD2. The CDR3 has 16 amino acids. With V trimmed by 0 bases and J by 3 bases, 4 bases remained unmatched. Looked up from germline, CDR1 is SGHRS and CDR2 is YFSETQ. The CDR3 reads CASSLVVAGGTDTQYF. DNA for the CDR3: TGCGCCAGCAGCTTGGTTGTAGCGGGAGGAACAGATACGCAGTATTTT. Based on the CDR3 plus reference TRBV5-1 and TRBJ2-3, the full variable domain is KAGVTQTPRYLIKTRGQQVTLSCSPISGHRSVSWYQQTPGQGLQFLFEYFSETQRNKGNFPGRFSGRQFSNSRSEMNVSTLELGDSALYLCASSLVVAGGTDTQYFGPGTRLTVL.

This clone was detected only a few times. The chain recombines TRBV2 with TRBJ1-4; D call uncertain. The CDR3 sequence is 15 residues long. The V end lost 6 bases, the J end lost 0 bases, and 11 bases lay between the germline ends. The germline CDR1 and CDR2 sequences are SNHLY and FYNNEI. The DNA for the CDR3 is TGTGCCAGCAGAGTCACGGCCGCAACTAATGAAAAACTGTTTTTT. Protein product: CASRVTAATNEKLFF.

The chain uses TRBV10-3 and TRBJ2-5, with 8 positions matching TRBD2. Trimming cost V 10 bases and J 5 bases; bases outside gene matches: 9. Germline loops: CDR1 ENHRY, CDR2 SYGVKD. The CDR3 extends over 13 amino acids. CDR3 protein: CATPGGGFETQYF. Here the CDR3 DNA reads TGTGCCACGCCCGGGGGGGGGTTTGAGACCCAGTACTTC.

The genes are TRBV19 and TRBJ2-7, with TRBD1 matching 9 bases. Germline lookup yields CDR1 LNHDA and CDR2 SQIVND (reference sequence). The trim removed 5 bases at V and 5 bases at J, leaving 4 bases unmatched. The CDR3 has 13 amino acids. The CDR3 bases are TGTGCCAGTAGTCCGACAGGGGGGCACGAGCAGTACTTC. Its translation: CASSPTGGHEQYF.

V and J are TRBV5-1 and TRBJ1-2; TRBD1 matches 7 bases. J gave up 8 bases and V 2 bases, and 6 bases lay outside the gene matches. The CDR3 consists of 13 residues. Per germline, CDR1 SGHRS and CDR2 YFSETQ. The CDR3 DNA is TGCGCCAGCAGCTTAGAGGGGGCTGGAGGCTACACCTTC. It codes for CASSLEGAGGYTF.

The genes are TRBV9 and TRBJ2-1; the D gene is possibly TRBD1 (5 bases). This CDR3 comprises 14 residues. Germline V gene data show CDR1 as SGDLS and CDR2 as YYNGEE. Trimming removed 1 base at V and 4 bases at J, with 9 bases between. The CDR3 spells CASSVRSGYNEQFF. CDR3 sequence (DNA): TGTGCCAGCAGCGTACGTTCAGGGTACAATGAGCAGTTCTTC.

The rearrangement links TRBV27 to TRBJ1-5, with 7 bases fitting TRBD1. Germline CDR1 and CDR2: MNHEY and SMNVEV (reference sequence). This CDR3 region has 17 residues. V dropped 4 bases and J dropped 2; count of bases not matched to a gene: 11. CDR3 in amino acids: CASSSRLRQGGNQPQHF. The CDR3 nucleotides read TGTGCCAGCAGTTCCCGCCTACGACAGGGTGGCAATCAGCCCCAGCATTTT.

The chain combines TRBV6-5 with TRBJ2-3; 8 positions agree with TRBD2. V trimming: 8 bases; J trimming: 0 bases; junction bases outside the gene matches: 1. The CDR3 sequence is 13 residues long. In germline, CDR1 is MNHEY, CDR2 SVGAGI. Here the CDR3 DNA reads TGTGCCAGCCGGACTAGCAGCACAGATACGCAGTATTTT. It specifies CASRTSSTDTQYF.

V is TRBV7-9 and J is TRBJ1-1; D is unresolved. The CDR3 length is 13 residues. Germline CDR1 and CDR2: SEHNR and FQNEAQ (reference sequence). Deletions cut 5 bases from V and 5 bases from J, with 12 bases between. CDR3 DNA: TGTGCCAGCAGCCTAAACCCTCAGACTGAAGCTTTCTTT. Its protein is CASSLNPQTEAFF.

The DNA for the CDR3 is TGTGCCAGCAGCGGGTACAGGGGGGCCAACGTCCTGACTTTC. Translating gives CASSGYRGANVLTF. V gene TRBV11-1 combines with J gene TRBJ2-6, with D possibly matching TRBD1 (5 bases). Germline CDR1 is SGHAT and CDR2 is FQDESV (reference sequence). The CDR3 covers 14 residues. Trimming pared 5 bases from V and 4 bases from J, leaving 9 bases between.

The chain employs TRBV19 and TRBJ1-1; tentative D call: TRBD1 (6 bases). Trimming left V 7 bases short and J 0 bases short, with 12 bases between. The CDR3 is made up of 14 amino acids. The germline CDR1 and CDR2 sequences are LNHDA and SQIVND (reference sequence). The CDR3 here is CASNGDNLNTEAFF. As DNA, the CDR3 is TGTGCCAGTAACGGGGACAATTTGAACACTGAAGCTTTCTTT.